This T cell receptor beta chain was captured by sequencing in a study of control samples from healthy donors and cancer patients. Libraries were prepared by immunoSEQ multiplex PCR; TCRdb keeps only in-frame clonotypes and omits some of them. Of 150,000 to 170,000 clones detected, approximately 94% appear once; the ten largest clones hold around 6.1%. The sequence was collected from a man between 40 and 49 years old in good health. Specimen: blood.

The CDR3 sequence is CASVPGGSSYNEQFF. CDR3 in DNA: TGTGCCAGCGTGCCGGGAGGGAGCTCCTACAATGAGCAGTTCTTC. The genes are TRBV28 and TRBJ2-1, with 8 positions matching TRBD2. The germline V gene encodes CDR1 MDHEN and CDR2 SYDVKM. The CDR3 has 15 amino acids. J gave up 0 bases and V 8 bases, and 6 bases lay outside the gene matches.